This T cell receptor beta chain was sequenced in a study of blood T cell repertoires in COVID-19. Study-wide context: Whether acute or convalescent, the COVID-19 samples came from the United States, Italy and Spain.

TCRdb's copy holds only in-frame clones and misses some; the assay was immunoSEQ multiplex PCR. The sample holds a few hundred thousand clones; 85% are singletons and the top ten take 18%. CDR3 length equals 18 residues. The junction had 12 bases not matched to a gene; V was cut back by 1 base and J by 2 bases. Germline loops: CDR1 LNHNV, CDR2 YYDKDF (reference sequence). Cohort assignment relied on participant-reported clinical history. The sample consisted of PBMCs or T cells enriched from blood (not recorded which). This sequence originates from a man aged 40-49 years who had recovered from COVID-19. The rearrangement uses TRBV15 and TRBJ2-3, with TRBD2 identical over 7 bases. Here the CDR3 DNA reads TGTGCCACCAGCAGAGTAAGATCGGCTAGCGGAACCACAGATACGCAGTATTTT. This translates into CATSRVRSASGTTDTQYF.